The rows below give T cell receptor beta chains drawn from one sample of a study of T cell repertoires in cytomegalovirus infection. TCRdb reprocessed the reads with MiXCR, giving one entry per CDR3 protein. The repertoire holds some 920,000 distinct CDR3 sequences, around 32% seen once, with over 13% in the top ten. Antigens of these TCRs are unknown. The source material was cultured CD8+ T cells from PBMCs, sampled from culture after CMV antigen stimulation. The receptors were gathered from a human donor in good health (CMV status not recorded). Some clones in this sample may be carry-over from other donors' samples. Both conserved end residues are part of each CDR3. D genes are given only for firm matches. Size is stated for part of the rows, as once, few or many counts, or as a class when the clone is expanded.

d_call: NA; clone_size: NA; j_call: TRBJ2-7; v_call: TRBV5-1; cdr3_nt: TGCGCCAGCAGCCTTAACCGGGACCGCCTTTACGAGCAGTACTTC; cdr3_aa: CASSLNRDRLYEQYF
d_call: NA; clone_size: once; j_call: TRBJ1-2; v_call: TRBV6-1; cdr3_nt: TGTGCCAGCAGTGACAGGGGCTGGCATGGCTACACCTTC; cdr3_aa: CASSDRGWHGYTF
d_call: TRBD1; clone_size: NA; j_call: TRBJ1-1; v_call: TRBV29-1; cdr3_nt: TGCAGCGTTGAAACTACAGGGGGGCTTGTGAACACTGAAGCTTTCTTT; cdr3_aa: CSVETTGGLVNTEAFF
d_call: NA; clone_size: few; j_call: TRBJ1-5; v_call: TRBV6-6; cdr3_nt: TGTGCCAGCAGTTACCTCGTGGCGGAGGAGGGCAATCAGCCCCAGCATTTT; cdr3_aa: CASSYLVAEEGNQPQHF
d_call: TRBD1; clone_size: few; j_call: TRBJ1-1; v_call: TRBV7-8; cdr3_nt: TGTGCCAGCAGCTTAGCGCGGGAGAGAAGACAGGGGGCACCTGAAGCTTTCTTT; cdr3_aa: CASSLARERRQGAPEAFF
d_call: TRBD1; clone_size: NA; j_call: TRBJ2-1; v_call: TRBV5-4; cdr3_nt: TGTGCCAGCAGCCTCGGACAGGCGATCGATGAGCAGTTCTTC; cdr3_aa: CASSLGQAIDEQFF
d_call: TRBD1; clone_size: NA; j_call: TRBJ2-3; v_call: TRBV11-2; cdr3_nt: TGTGCCAGCAGCCTGAACTCAGGGGGCTGGGGCACAGATACGCAGTATTTT; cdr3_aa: CASSLNSGGWGTDTQYF
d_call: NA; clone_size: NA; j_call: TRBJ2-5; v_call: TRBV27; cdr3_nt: TGTGTCAGCAGCCCGACATTACTGGAGACCCAGTACTTC; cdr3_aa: CVSSPTLLETQYF
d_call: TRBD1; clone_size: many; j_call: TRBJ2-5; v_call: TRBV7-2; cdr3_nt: TGTGCCAGCAGCTTATACACCTCCGACAGGGGAGAGACCCAGTACTTC; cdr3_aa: CASSLYTSDRGETQYF
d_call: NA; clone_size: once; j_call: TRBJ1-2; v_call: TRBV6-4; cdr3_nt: TGTGCCAGCAGTGAAGCGGCAGGATGGACAGAAGACTATGGCTACACCTTC; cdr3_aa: CASSEAAGWTEDYGYTF
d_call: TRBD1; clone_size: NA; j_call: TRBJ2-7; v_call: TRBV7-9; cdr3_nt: TGTGCCAGCAGCCCCCTTCGCGGGACAGGGACGTCCAACTTGAACGAGCAGTACTTC; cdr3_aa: CASSPLRGTGTSNLNEQYF
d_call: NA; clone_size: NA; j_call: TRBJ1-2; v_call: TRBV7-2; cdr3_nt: TGTGCCAGCAGCTTAATCAGTAACTATGGCTACACCTTC; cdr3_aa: CASSLISNYGYTF
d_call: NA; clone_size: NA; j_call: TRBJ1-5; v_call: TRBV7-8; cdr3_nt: TGTGCCAGCAGCTTAAGTAAGGACCGGAATCAGCCCCAGCATTTT; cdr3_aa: CASSLSKDRNQPQHF
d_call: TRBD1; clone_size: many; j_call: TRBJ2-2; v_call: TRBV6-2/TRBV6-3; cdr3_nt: TGTGCCATATCGGGACAGAGTCACACCGGGGAGCTGTTTTTT; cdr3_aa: CAISGQSHTGELFF
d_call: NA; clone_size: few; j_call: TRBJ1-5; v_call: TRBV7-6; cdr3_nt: TGTGCCAGCAGCTTAGAGTCGGGGGGATGGCAGCCCCAGCATTTT; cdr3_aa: CASSLESGGWQPQHF
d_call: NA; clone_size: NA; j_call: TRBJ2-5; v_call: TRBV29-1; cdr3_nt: TGCAGCGTTCGGACGGGGGTCGGCATGAAGACCCAGTACTTC; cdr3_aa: CSVRTGVGMKTQYF
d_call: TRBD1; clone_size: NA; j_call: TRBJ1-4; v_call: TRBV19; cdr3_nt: TGTGCCAGTCCGCACAGGGGAACTAATGAAAAACTGTTTTTT; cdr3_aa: CASPHRGTNEKLFF
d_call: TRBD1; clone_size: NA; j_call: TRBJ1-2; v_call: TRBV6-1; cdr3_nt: TGTGCCAGCAGTTCCGCCAACAGGGGTGGCTACACCTTC; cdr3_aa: CASSSANRGGYTF
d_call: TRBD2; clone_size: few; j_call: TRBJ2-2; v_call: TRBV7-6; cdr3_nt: TGTGCCAGCAGCGGATCGGGGGGGACCGGGGAGCTGTTTTTT; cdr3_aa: CASSGSGGTGELFF
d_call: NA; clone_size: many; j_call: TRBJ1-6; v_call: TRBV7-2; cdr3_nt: TGTGCCAGCAGCTTAGGGACAGTGAAAAATTCACCCCTCCACTTT; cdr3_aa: CASSLGTVKNSPLHF
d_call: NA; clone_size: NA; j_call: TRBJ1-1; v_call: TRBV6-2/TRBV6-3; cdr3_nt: TGTGCCAGCAATTACCCGTCCCAAGGGGCTTTCTTT; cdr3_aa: CASNYPSQGAFF
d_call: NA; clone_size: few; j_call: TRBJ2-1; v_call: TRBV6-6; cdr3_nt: TGTGCCAGCAGTTGGGTGCTCGGCTACAATGAGCAGTTCTTC; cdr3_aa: CASSWVLGYNEQFF
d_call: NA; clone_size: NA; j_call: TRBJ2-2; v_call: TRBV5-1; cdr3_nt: TGCGCCAGCAGCTTTACTATTACCGGAGGGCACTCGTACCCGAACACCGGGGAGCTGTTTTTT; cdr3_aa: CASSFTITGGHSYPNTGELFF
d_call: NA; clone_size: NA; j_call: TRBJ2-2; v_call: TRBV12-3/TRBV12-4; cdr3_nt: TGTGCCAGCAGCCCCGGTTCGGGGACCGGGGAGCTGTTTTTT; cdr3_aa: CASSPGSGTGELFF
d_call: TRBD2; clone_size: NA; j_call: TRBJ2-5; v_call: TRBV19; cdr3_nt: TGTGCCAGTACCCCGGCGGGGGGCGGGGAGACCCAGTACTTC; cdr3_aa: CASTPAGGGETQYF
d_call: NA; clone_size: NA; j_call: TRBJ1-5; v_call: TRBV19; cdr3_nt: TGTGCCAGTAAGGTTCGGGGGGGCGATCAGCCCCAGCATTTT; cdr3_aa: CASKVRGGDQPQHF
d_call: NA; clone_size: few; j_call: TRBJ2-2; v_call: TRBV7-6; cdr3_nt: TGTGCCAGCAGCTTAGGCAGGGTGCCCACCGGGGAGCTGTTTTTT; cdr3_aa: CASSLGRVPTGELFF
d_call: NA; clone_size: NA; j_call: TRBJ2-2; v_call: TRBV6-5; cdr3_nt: TGTGCCAGCAGTTACTTAACAGGGACCGGGGAGCTGTTTTTT; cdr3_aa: CASSYLTGTGELFF